A single sample gave rise to the 17 T cell receptor beta chains below, sequenced in a study of human T cells and chemical hapten exposure. TCRdb re-called the RACE reads through MiXCR, storing one row per CDR3 protein. Among roughly 380,000 distinct CDR3 sequences listed, 5% to 6.5% were seen once. Sample time point: pre-sensitization, week 0. Described treatment: therapeutic diphenylcyclopropenone sensitization with weekly scalp DPC. Specimen: whole blood, collected in connection with sensitization to the hapten diphenylcyclopropenone (DPC). The receptors here all came from a woman aged 45-65 years with alopecia areata. Some clones in this sample may be carry-over from other donors' samples.

This sequence joins TRBV12-5 and TRBJ1-1; D is unresolved. CDR3 length: 11 residues. Germline V gene sequence: CDR1 LGHNT, CDR2 FRNRAP. The germline V and J ends were trimmed by 4 bases and 11 bases, with 11 bases remaining between them. The CDR3 sequence: CASGSQVDAFF. Here the CDR3 DNA reads TGTGCTAGTGGTTCCCAGGTAGACGCTTTCTTT.

The chain combines TRBV2 with TRBJ1-1; 10 nucleotides align to TRBD1. The CDR3 totals 16 residues. With V trimmed by 5 bases and J by 3 bases, 9 bases remained unmatched. Germline CDR1 SNHLY, CDR2 FYNNEI. Here the CDR3 DNA reads TGTGCCAGCAGTCGAGATTCCGGGACAGGGGACACTGAAGCTTTCTTT. Protein product: CASSRDSGTGDTEAFF.

The sample holds a few counts of this clonotype. V usage is TRBV12-3 or TRBV12-4 and J usage is TRBJ2-6; D gene ambiguous. Trimming left V 5 bases short and J 8 bases short, with 13 bases between. The CDR3 is 14 residues long. The CDR3 here is CASSHPTATNVLTF. Written as DNA, the CDR3 is TGTGCCAGCAGTCACCCAACAGCGACCAACGTCCTGACTTTC.

The chain uses TRBV6-5 and TRBJ1-2, with 7 bases matching TRBD1. V was pared by 7 bases and J by 2 bases, with 4 bases of the junction left unmatched. CDR1 MNHEY and CDR2 SVGAGI come from the germline V gene. CDR3 size: 13 residues. This CDR3 reads CASTWDSNYGYTF. The CDR3 coding sequence is TGTGCCAGCACCTGGGACAGCAACTATGGCTACACCTTC.

This clonotype was observed at least ten times. V usage is TRBV29-1 and J usage is TRBJ2-7; D remains ambiguous. V was shortened by 5 bases and J by 2 bases, with 10 bases between the two germline ends. The CDR3 is made up of 12 amino acids. Per the germline V gene, CDR1 is SQVTM and CDR2 is ANQGSEA. As DNA, the CDR3 is TGCAGCGTTCGGCTTTCAGCCTACGAGCAGTACTTC. Protein: CSVRLSAYEQYF.

This clonotype has a count of ten or more. This sequence joins TRBV3-1 and TRBJ1-2, with D possibly being TRBD1 (5 bases). V lost 0 bases and J lost 9, with 14 bases in between. CDR3 length: 14 amino acids. Germline V gives CDR1 LGHDT, CDR2 YNNKEL (reference sequence). CDR3 in amino acids: CASSQDAGGARYTF. In nucleotides, the CDR3 is TGTGCCAGCAGCCAAGATGCGGGAGGGGCCCGCTACACCTTC.

The V and J genes are TRBV6-1 and TRBJ2-7; D gene unclear. In germline, CDR1 is MNHNS, CDR2 SASEGT. CDR3 length: 15 amino acids. V lost 6 bases and J lost 0, with 15 bases in between. The DNA of the CDR3 is TGTGCCAGCAGCCCGCCCTTTGGCGGCTCCTACGAGCAGTACTTC. Amino acids: CASSPPFGGSYEQYF.

The sample holds many counts of this clonotype. The chain employs TRBV12-3 or TRBV12-4 and TRBJ2-2; 10 nucleotides line up with TRBD2. V trimming: 6 bases; J trimming: 5 bases; junction bases outside the gene matches: 6. The CDR3 totals 15 residues. The CDR3 coding sequence is TGTGCCAGCAGGGCCGGGACTAGCGTTACCGGGGAGCTGTTTTTT. This gives the protein CASRAGTSVTGELFF.

This clonotype was seen more than once but under ten times. This sequence joins TRBV21-1 and TRBJ1-5. TRBV21-1 is recorded as a pseudogene. CDR3 length equals 11 residues. The CDR3 DNA is TGTGCCAGCAGCAAAAGTCAGCCCCAGCATTTT. It specifies CASSKSQPQHF.

This clonotype showed up just once. The chain carries TRBV6-2 or TRBV6-3 and TRBJ1-1; 7 nucleotides agree with TRBD1. J gave up 5 bases and V 6 bases, and 9 bases lay outside the gene matches. CDR3 size: 14 residues. Per germline, CDR1 MNHEY and CDR2 SVGEGT. The CDR3 reads CASRTLRGRTEAFF. CDR3 nucleotide sequence: TGTGCCAGCAGGACGCTCAGGGGGAGGACTGAAGCTTTCTTT.

The chain carries TRBV9 and TRBJ2-1; weak D call: TRBD1 (5 bases). The CDR3 runs 15 residues. Germline CDR1 reads SGDLS; CDR2 reads YYNGEE. Trimming pared 0 bases from V and 3 bases from J, leaving 10 bases between. The CDR3 is CASSVEAGHYNEQFF. The CDR3 nucleotides are TGTGCCAGCAGCGTAGAGGCAGGGCACTACAATGAGCAGTTCTTC.

This clonotype was seen repeatedly, ten times or more. The chain is built from TRBV7-2 and TRBJ2-7; D is undetermined. The CDR3 is 13 residues long. CDR1 and CDR2 from the germline V gene are SGHTA and FQGNSA. The V end lost 5 bases, the J end lost 1 base, and 9 bases lay between the germline ends. The CDR3 region has the DNA TGTGCCAGCAGCCCCGAGCCGTCCTACGAGCAGTACTTC. It translates to CASSPEPSYEQYF.

CDR3 protein: CASSQDTGFYGYTF. CDR3 nucleotide sequence: TGCGCCAGCAGCCAAGATACCGGGTTCTATGGCTACACCTTC. The rearrangement joins TRBV4-1 to TRBJ1-2; no clear D gene. The length of the CDR3 is 14 residues. The V end was cut by 0 bases, the J end by 4 bases, with 9 bases between. The germline V gene has CDR1 MGHRA and CDR2 YSYEKL.

This clonotype has at least ten counts. V and J are TRBV12-3 or TRBV12-4 and TRBJ2-1; the match to TRBD2 covers 12 bases. The V and J ends lost 4 bases and 1 base, in that order; junction bases with no gene match: 5. The CDR3 consists of 17 residues. The CDR3 nucleotides read TGTGCCAGCAGTTCCGGACTAGCGGGGAAGTCCTACAATGAGCAGTTCTTC. Residues: CASSSGLAGKSYNEQFF.

The chain is built from TRBV12-3 or TRBV12-4 and TRBJ2-7; 9 bases match TRBD2. V was pared by 4 bases and J by 0 bases, with 10 bases of the junction left unmatched. This CDR3 contains 17 residues. CDR3 protein: CASSSELAGANSYEQYF. The CDR3 DNA is TGTGCCAGCAGTTCGGAATTAGCGGGGGCCAACTCCTACGAGCAGTACTTC.

V and J are TRBV5-1 and TRBJ2-7; D unclear. The length of the CDR3 is 15 residues. Trimming shortened V by 0 bases and J by 5 bases, and 15 bases separated the two germline ends. Germline CDR1 reads SGHRS; CDR2 reads YFSETQ. The DNA of the CDR3 is TGCGCCAGCAGCTTGGAGCGTCTGCCCCGGGACGAGCAGTACTTC. Its translation is CASSLERLPRDEQYF.

This clonotype was counted many times. CDR3 residues: CSAAGLAFF. CDR3 in DNA: TGCAGTGCTGCAGGGTTAGCTTTCTTT. The V and J genes are TRBV20-1 and TRBJ1-1, with a weak D call TRBD1 (5 bases). The CDR3 covers 9 residues. V was clipped by 5 bases and J by 10 bases, with 8 bases between them. In germline, CDR1 is DFQATT, CDR2 SNEGSKA (reference sequence).